One and the same sample provided the 8 T cell receptor beta chains below, sequenced in a study of T-cell reconstitution after alpha-beta-depleted transplantation in children. The authors prepared the TCRbeta library with unique molecular identifiers. TCRdb independently ran MiXCR on the PCR reads; one entry per CDR3 protein. The table shows around 700,000 distinct CDR3 sequences, with roughly 13% occurring only once. The material was PBMCs, obtained before TCRalphabeta/CD19-depleted stem cell transplant. These receptor sequences come from a girl aged 2-10 years with congenital amegakaryocytic thrombocytopenia, due to receive a stem cell transplant.

This clonotype has a handful of counts. In DNA, the CDR3 is TGTGCCGTCCAGGGCGTTAGCAATCAGCCCCAGCATTTT. This encodes CAVQGVSNQPQHF. The chain couples TRBV10-3 to TRBJ1-5, with D maybe TRBD1 (5 bases). The CDR3 has 13 residues. Trimming removed 11 bases from V and 0 bases from J, with 11 bases in between. Germline V gene data show CDR1 as ENHRY and CDR2 as SYGVKD.

This clonotype has a count of ten or more. The V and J genes are TRBV20-1 and TRBJ1-5; the match to TRBD1 covers 8 bases. CDR1 is DFQATT and CDR2 is SNEGSKA in the germline V gene (reference sequence). With 7 bases clipped from V and 0 bases from J, the junction kept 5 bases outside the gene matches. This CDR3 region has 14 residues. The CDR3 nucleotides are TGCAGTGTTGCAGGGGGCGGTAGCAATCAGCCCCAGCATTTT. Amino acids: CSVAGGGSNQPQHF.

This clonotype was seen only a few times. The chain uses TRBV11-2 and TRBJ2-5; 12 positions match TRBD2. V was clipped by 3 bases and J by 3 bases; unmatched bases: 2. This CDR3 region has 15 residues. Germline V gene sequence: CDR1 SGHAT, CDR2 FQNNGV. CDR3: CASSLTSGREETQYF. The CDR3 region has the DNA TGTGCCAGCAGCTTGACTAGCGGGAGAGAAGAGACCCAGTACTTC.

This clonotype showed up many times. The chain links TRBV20-1 to TRBJ2-7, with 8 positions matching TRBD2. The germline V gene has CDR1 DFQATT and CDR2 SNEGSKA (reference sequence). Trimming at V came to 5 bases and at J to 0 bases, leaving 3 bases not matched to a gene. This CDR3 is built from 13 residues. For the CDR3, the DNA is TGCAGTGCTGGGACTAGTTTCTCCTACGAGCAGTACTTC. Protein sequence: CSAGTSFSYEQYF.

This clonotype was picked up many times. The V call is TRBV6-1, the J call TRBJ2-2; 7 bases are shared with TRBD2. With 7 bases clipped from V and 6 bases from J, the junction kept 5 bases outside the gene matches. The CDR3 length is 13 residues. CDR1 and CDR2 (germline): MNHNS, SASEGT. CDR3 in DNA: TGTGCCAGCACCCGCACTAGCGCCGGGGAGCTGTTTTTT. It codes for CASTRTSAGELFF.

This clonotype appeared many times. The chain couples TRBV24-1 to TRBJ2-2, with 8 nucleotides matching TRBD2. The CDR3 has 15 amino acids. Germline V lookup: CDR1 KGHDR, CDR2 SFDVKD. Losses at the gene ends were 4 bases for V and 4 bases for J; bases not matched to a gene: 4. The CDR3 reads CATSENREGTGELFF. The CDR3 DNA is TGTGCCACCAGTGAAAACCGGGAGGGCACCGGGGAGCTGTTTTTT.

This clonotype came up many times. V and J are TRBV29-1 and TRBJ1-3; no clear D. This CDR3 is 12 amino acids long. Germline V gene data show CDR1 as SQVTM and CDR2 as ANQGSEA. The V and J ends lost 2 bases and 2 bases respectively, with 4 bases between them. CDR3 DNA sequence: TGCAGCGTTGAATATCCTGGAAACACCATATATTTT. Residues: CSVEYPGNTIYF.

This clonotype was counted many times. This chain uses TRBV12-3 or TRBV12-4 with TRBJ2-1, with 8 bases lining up with TRBD2. The CDR3 consists of 14 residues. The V gene end was trimmed by 5 bases and the J gene end by 6 bases; junction bases not matched to a gene: 6. The CDR3 region is CASSDSGMPNEQFF. The CDR3 DNA sequence: TGTGCCAGCAGTGATAGCGGGATGCCCAATGAGCAGTTCTTC.